This entry lists 32 T cell receptor beta chains sequenced from one sample in a study of blood T cells in healthy people across ages. With a J-beta primer mix and a sample-barcoded 5' primer, a second PCR ran about 6 to 11 cycles. TCRdb reanalysed the 5' RACE reads using MiXCR and keeps one entry per CDR3 protein. Of 550,000 to 650,000 distinct CDR3 sequences listed, about 29% are singletons. This sample was also put to use in a study of T cells of mothers and their children.

The sequenced sample was blood. These TCRs come from a boy aged 2 to 9 in good health.

The table lists this clonotype with a few counts. V and J are TRBV6-1 and TRBJ2-3; 8 bases are a match to TRBD2. Germline CDR1 reads MNHNS; CDR2 reads SASEGT. The CDR3 sequence is 17 residues long. The V gene end was trimmed by 4 bases and the J gene end by 5 bases; junction bases not matched to a gene: 14. The CDR3, as DNA: TGTGCCAGCAGTGCCTCCTTGCGCGGGAGGCGAGGAGATACGCAGTATTTT. This codes for CASSASLRGRRGDTQYF.

The CDR3 is CASSPRDRGSSGFYEQYF. DNA of the CDR3: TGTGCCAGCAGCCCCCGGGACAGGGGGTCTAGCGGCTTCTACGAGCAGTACTTC. The J gene is TRBJ2-7, the V gene TRBV7-6, with 11 bases fitting TRBD1. With 5 bases clipped from V and 3 bases from J, the junction kept 15 bases outside the gene matches. Germline CDR1 and CDR2: SGHVS and FNYEAQ. The CDR3 loop spans 18 amino acids.

This clonotype appeared a few times. This chain links TRBV18 with TRBJ2-2; D not certain. Trimming stripped 2 bases from V and 3 bases from J, with 4 bases between. Per germline, CDR1 KGHSH and CDR2 LQKENI. The CDR3 is 13 residues long. CDR3 DNA: TGTGCCAGCTCACCAACCTACACCGGGGAGCTGTTTTTT. This encodes CASSPTYTGELFF.

This clonotype was seen a few times. This rearrangement joins TRBV7-6 to TRBJ2-5, with 9 nucleotides matching TRBD2. The CDR3 runs to 16 residues. V lost 1 base to trimming and J lost 2 bases; unmatched junction nucleotides: 5. Germline values: CDR1 SGHVS, CDR2 FNYEAQ. DNA of the CDR3: TGTGCCAGCAGCTTAGGCGGAGCGGGGGGACAAGAGACCCAGTACTTC. It translates to CASSLGGAGGQETQYF.

In this sample, this clonotype turned up a few times. The chain joins TRBV3-1 to TRBJ1-6; D may be TRBD1 (5 bases). The V and J ends lost 6 bases and 6 bases respectively, with 15 bases between them. The germline V gene has CDR1 LGHDT and CDR2 YNNKEL (reference sequence). This CDR3 contains 15 residues. Here the CDR3 DNA reads TGTGCCAGCAGTCGTCTTACGACAGCTAATTCACCCCTCCACTTT. This sequence encodes CASSRLTTANSPLHF. The whole variable domain, filled in from reference TRBV3-1 and TRBJ1-6, reads DTAVSQTPKYLVTQMGNDKSIKCEQNLGHDTMYWYKQDSKKFLKIMFSYNNKELIINETVPNRFSPKSPDKAHLNLHINSLELGDSAVYFCASSRLTTANSPLHFGNGTRLTVT.

This clonotype came up a few times. V usage is TRBV20-1 and J usage is TRBJ2-7, with D perhaps TRBD1 or TRBD2 (6 bases each). Trimming took 0 bases from V and 2 from J, leaving 14 bases between them. Germline CDR1 is DFQATT and CDR2 is SNEGSKA (reference sequence). The CDR3 runs to 15 residues. The CDR3: CSAREDEGGPYEQYF. CDR3 bases: TGCAGTGCTAGAGAGGACGAGGGGGGCCCCTACGAGCAGTACTTC.

This clonotype occurred many times. The chain employs TRBV5-6 and TRBJ1-2, with 7 bases aligning to TRBD1. The germline gives CDR1 SGHDT, CDR2 YYEEEE. V dropped 4 bases and J dropped 3; count of bases not matched to a gene: 15. The CDR3 sequence is 17 residues long. The CDR3 reads CASSPPTDRDPHYGYTF. In nucleotides, the CDR3 is TGTGCCAGCAGCCCTCCAACCGACAGGGACCCCCACTATGGCTACACCTTC.

This chain connects TRBV4-3 to TRBJ2-4; D unresolved. The CDR3 sequence is 13 residues long. Germline V CDR1 and CDR2: LGHNA, YSLEER. V shed 0 bases and J shed 6 bases, with 6 bases lying between them. The chain's CDR3 is CASSQDPVNIQYF. The CDR3 DNA reads TGCGCCAGCAGCCAAGATCCGGTAAACATTCAGTACTTC.

The chain is built from TRBV19 and TRBJ2-4, with 7 bases aligning to TRBD2. The CDR3 length is 15 residues. J gave up 3 bases and V 5 bases, and 7 bases lay outside the gene matches. The germline V gene encodes CDR1 LNHDA and CDR2 SQIVND (reference sequence). CDR3: CASSPMGGFKNIQYF. In nucleotides, the CDR3 is TGTGCCAGTAGTCCTATGGGGGGGTTCAAAAACATTCAGTACTTC.

This rearrangement joins TRBV20-1 to TRBJ2-2; 9 bases line up with TRBD1. Germline CDR1 is DFQATT and CDR2 is SNEGSKA (reference sequence). CDR3 size: 15 residues. The V gene end was trimmed by 5 bases and the J gene end by 5 bases; junction bases not matched to a gene: 9. The CDR3 loop reads CSALPGTGMTGELFF. The DNA for the CDR3 is TGCAGTGCTTTACCCGGGACAGGGATGACCGGGGAGCTGTTTTTT.

The chain uses TRBV5-1 and TRBJ1-2; D gene ambiguous. The V gene lost 4 bases and the J gene lost 5 bases, with 12 bases spanning the gap. Germline V gene lookup returns CDR1 SGHRS and CDR2 YFSETQ. The CDR3 has 13 residues. This CDR3 is CASSPEAAYGYTF. CDR3 nucleotide sequence: TGCGCCAGCAGCCCAGAGGCGGCATATGGCTACACCTTC.

V gene TRBV7-8 combines with J gene TRBJ2-7; D is ambiguous. The CDR3 spans 12 residues. Per germline, CDR1 SGHVS and CDR2 FQNEAQ. V lost 5 bases to trimming and J lost 4 bases, with 9 bases between them. Here the CDR3 reads CASSHGDYEQYF. The CDR3 DNA sequence: TGTGCCAGCAGCCATGGAGATTACGAGCAGTACTTC.

The chain links TRBV12-5 to TRBJ2-5; a possible D gene is TRBD1 (5 bases). The J call may be in error: the DNA end matches TRBJ2-1 better. Germline V lookup: CDR1 LGHNT, CDR2 FRNRAP. This CDR3 has 14 residues. In nucleotides, the CDR3 is TGTGCTAGTGGTTTGGTAACAGGCCCCCTGGAGCAGTTCTTC. This encodes CASGLVTGPLEQFF.

Only a few counts were recorded for this clonotype. The chain joins TRBV29-1 to TRBJ2-5, with 10 nucleotides matching TRBD2. From germline, CDR1 is SQVTM and CDR2 ANQGSEA. The CDR3 extends over 13 amino acids. The ends lost 8 bases at V and 4 bases at J; junction bases unmatched: 7. CDR3 sequence reads: CSSLTSGVETQYF. The CDR3 DNA follows: TGCAGCTCCTTAACTAGCGGGGTAGAGACCCAGTACTTC.

In this sample, this clonotype turned up a few times. J is TRBJ2-1 and V is TRBV6-6, with 12 bases identical to TRBD2. CDR3 length: 14 amino acids. CDR1 is MNHNY, CDR2 SVGAGI, per germline (reference sequence). With V trimmed by 4 bases and J by 8 bases, 3 bases remained unmatched. CDR3 nucleotides: TGTGCCAGCAGTTCCCTAGCGGGGGGGGATGAGCAGTTCTTC. Its protein product is CASSSLAGGDEQFF.

This chain links TRBV15 with TRBJ1-1; D gene ambiguous. Germline assignment: CDR1 LNHNV and CDR2 YYDKDF (reference sequence). The CDR3 covers 15 residues. V lost 3 bases, J lost 0 bases, and 11 bases lay in between. CDR3 amino acids: CATSRTTIMNTEAFF. CDR3 bases: TGTGCCACCAGCAGGACAACGATTATGAACACTGAAGCTTTCTTT.

This clonotype appeared a few times. The CDR3 nucleotides read TGTGCCAGCAGCCAAGATGAGGGGCCTTATTCCTACGAGCAGTACTTC. The encoded protein is CASSQDEGPYSYEQYF. The chain joins TRBV14 to TRBJ2-7, with D perhaps given as TRBD1 or TRBD2 (5 bases each). The CDR3 totals 16 residues. CDR1 SGHDN and CDR2 FVKESK come from the germline V gene. Trimming pared 0 bases from V and 1 base from J, leaving 13 bases between.

The V call is TRBV3-1, the J call TRBJ2-5; TRBD2 matches at 7 bases. The closer fit of TRBJ2-1 to the DNA end suggests the J call may be wrong. There are 12 residues in the CDR3. CDR1 LGHDT and CDR2 YNNKEL come from the germline V gene (reference sequence). CDR3 in DNA: TGTGCCAGCGGCACATGGGACTACGAGCAGTTCTTC. This sequence encodes CASGTWDYEQFF.

The V gene is TRBV11-2, the J gene TRBJ2-3, with 11 nucleotides matching TRBD2. Germline assignment: CDR1 SGHAT and CDR2 FQNNGV. CDR3 length: 16 amino acids. Unmatched junction bases numbered 7, after V lost 4 bases and J lost 4 bases. The CDR3 reads CASSSGTSGWADTQYF. In DNA, the CDR3 is TGTGCCAGCAGCTCCGGGACTAGCGGATGGGCAGATACGCAGTATTTT.

This clonotype was detected a few times. The chain couples TRBV15 to TRBJ2-7; D is tentatively TRBD1 or TRBD2 (5 bases each). CDR1 is LNHNV, CDR2 YYDKDF, per germline (reference sequence). The CDR3 has 17 residues. V was clipped by 0 bases and J by 0 bases, with 15 bases between them. This CDR3 is CATSREGPEGYSYEQYF. As DNA, the CDR3 is TGTGCCACCAGCAGAGAAGGCCCCGAGGGGTACTCCTACGAGCAGTACTTC.

The gene calls are TRBV27 and TRBJ2-5; either TRBD1 or TRBD2 may fit D (6 bases each). Germline CDR1 is MNHEY and CDR2 is SMNVEV (reference sequence). This CDR3 comprises 15 residues. Trimming left V 7 bases short and J 4 bases short, with 19 bases between. The CDR3 DNA reads as TGTGCCAGCAAATCGGAAACAGGGAGGATAGAGACCCAGTACTTC. Translation: CASKSETGRIETQYF.

The chain has TRBV5-1 and TRBJ1-3; D gene ambiguous. Germline lookup yields CDR1 SGHRS and CDR2 YFSETQ. V lost 2 bases and J lost 4, with 13 bases in between. The CDR3 has 15 amino acids. CDR3 nucleotide sequence: TGCGCCAGCAGCTTCGGGAATAATCTCGGAAACACCATATATTTT. Amino acid sequence: CASSFGNNLGNTIYF.

This clonotype has only one observation. An end of the junction does not agree with germline; a read error may underlie this. This chain uses TRBV12-3 or TRBV12-4 with TRBJ2-2; 8 bases map to TRBD1. CDR3 size: 15 residues. The CDR3 nucleotides read TGTGCCAGCAGTCGGGACAGGACGAACGCCGGGGAGCTGTTTTTT. This codes for CASSRDRTNAGELFF.

The J gene is TRBJ2-7, the V gene TRBV7-2; 8 bases match TRBD1. This CDR3 has 15 amino acids. CDR1 and CDR2 from the germline V gene are SGHTA and FQGNSA. Germline trimming cut 0 bases from V and 5 bases from J; bases unmatched to any gene: 6. The CDR3 DNA is TGTGCCAGCAGCTTAGCGAGACAGGGGCTAAACGAGCAGTACTTC. It encodes CASSLARQGLNEQYF.

This chain joins TRBV29-1 and TRBJ1-1; D not certain. Trimming took 1 base from V and 0 from J, leaving 9 bases between them. The length of the CDR3 is 14 residues. Germline V gives CDR1 SQVTM, CDR2 ANQGSEA. The CDR3 here is CSVEGMNLNTEAFF. In DNA, the CDR3 is TGCAGCGTTGAAGGTATGAACCTGAACACTGAAGCTTTCTTT. The whole variable domain, filled in from reference TRBV29-1 and TRBJ1-1, reads SAVISQKPSRDICQRGTSLTIQCQVDSQVTMMFWYRQQPGQSLTLIATANQGSEATYESGFVIDKFPISRPNLTFSTLTVSNMSPEDSSIYLCSVEGMNLNTEAFFGQGTRLTVV.

In this sample, this clonotype turned up a few times. The chain combines TRBV29-1 with TRBJ2-7, with TRBD2 matching over 9 bases. With 4 bases clipped from V and 4 bases from J, the junction kept 8 bases outside the gene matches. CDR3 length equals 14 residues. From germline, CDR1 is SQVTM and CDR2 ANQGSEA. The CDR3 here is CSVVVLAGLYEQYF. The CDR3 DNA follows: TGCAGCGTTGTGGTTCTAGCGGGATTGTACGAGCAGTACTTC.

This chain's CDR3 is CASSMGQGLIYEQYF. CDR3 DNA sequence: TGTGCCAGTAGTATGGGACAGGGATTAATCTACGAGCAGTACTTC. J is TRBJ2-7 and V is TRBV19; 9 bases are a match to TRBD1. Germline loops: CDR1 LNHDA, CDR2 SQIVND (reference sequence). V was clipped by 3 bases and J by 3 bases; unmatched bases: 6. The CDR3 runs 15 residues.

The chain employs TRBV29-1 and TRBJ2-5; D is perhaps TRBD2 (5 bases). Matching the DNA end better, TRBJ2-1 makes the J call doubtful. The CDR3 loop spans 13 amino acids. Germline assignment: CDR1 SQVTM and CDR2 ANQGSEA. The CDR3: CSVVLDVGDEQFF. The DNA for the CDR3 is TGCAGCGTTGTCCTAGACGTCGGGGATGAGCAGTTCTTC.

J is TRBJ2-5 and V is TRBV4-3; TRBD2 matches 7 bases. This CDR3 has 15 residues. The junction had 6 bases not matched to a gene; V was cut back by 0 bases and J by 5 bases. Germline CDR1 and CDR2: LGHNA and YSLEER. CDR3: CASSQDWGGLETQYF. The CDR3 DNA sequence: TGCGCCAGCAGCCAAGATTGGGGGGGACTTGAGACCCAGTACTTC.

V is TRBV10-3 and J is TRBJ2-1; 7 positions match TRBD1. The J call is in doubt because the DNA end fits TRBJ2-5 better. This CDR3 has 12 amino acids. In germline, CDR1 is ENHRY, CDR2 SYGVKD. The CDR3 DNA sequence: TGTGCCATCAGAGGGGGCGAGGAGACCCAGTACTTC. It is translated as CAIRGGEETQYF.

This clonotype was detected only a few times. The genes are TRBV5-5 and TRBJ2-7; no definite D call. The CDR3 extends over 14 amino acids. V was pared by 1 base and J by 0 bases, with 8 bases between. In germline, CDR1 is SGHKS, CDR2 YYEKEE (reference sequence). The CDR3 here is CASSLSQYSYEQYF. The CDR3 region has the DNA TGTGCCAGCAGCTTGTCCCAGTACTCCTACGAGCAGTACTTC.

The sample holds a few counts of this clonotype. V is TRBV27 and J is TRBJ2-1; the D call may be TRBD1 or TRBD2 (6 bases each). In germline, CDR1 is MNHEY, CDR2 SMNVEV (reference sequence). The CDR3 length is 15 residues. V was clipped by 10 bases and J by 1 base, with 17 bases between them. The CDR3 loop is CATASGGGSYNEQFF. The CDR3 nucleotides are TGTGCCACCGCGTCCGGAGGGGGGTCCTACAATGAGCAGTTCTTC.